This T cell receptor beta chain was sequenced during a study of Graves' ophthalmopathy and Graves' hyperthyroidism. General observations from the study: Blood also harbored most expanded thyroid clonotypes above 0.001 frequency.

This clonotype was recorded a few times. Its antigen is not known. Amplification of TCR beta CDR3 regions used RNA transcripts. HTBI primers were used in a first-round RT-PCR, which preceded a second-round multiplex PCR. TCRdb independently ran MiXCR on the multiplex PCR reads; one entry per CDR3 protein. Altogether hundreds of thousands of distinct CDR3 sequences are present, under 50% being singletons, with the ten largest covering about 3.3%. This sequence originates from an adult man with Graves' ophthalmopathy. Sequencing used peripheral blood.

CDR3 nucleotides: TGTGCCAGCAGCCAAGATTTAGCAGTACAAGAGACCCAGTACTTC. It yields the protein CASSQDLAVQETQYF. The gene calls are TRBV3-1 and TRBJ2-5; D is ambiguous. CDR1 and CDR2 from the germline V gene are LGHDT and YNNKEL (reference sequence). This CDR3 is built from 15 residues. V was cut by 0 bases and J by 2 bases, with 10 bases left in between.